The entry that follows covers one T cell receptor (beta chain) sequence. Its antigen is unknown. This specimen comes from a study of cytomegalovirus exposure and HLA in healthy donors. Overall study findings and caveats: In a later analysis, V- and J-gene trimming of beta chains associated with a DCLRE1C missense variant, replicated independently. A later analysis showed TCR association rates differing by HLA locus, peaking at DRB1 and lowest at HLA-C.

Germline V gives CDR1 LGHNA, CDR2 YSLEER. V lost 2 bases, J lost 2 bases, and 2 bases stayed unmatched. The CDR3 is 16 amino acids. PCR involved 60 Vbeta and 13 Jbeta primers. Repertoires were generated with immunoSEQ multiplex PCR, while TCRdb's copy carries only in-frame clones and drops some. The table lists over 60,000 clones, 75% to 80% of them singletons. Healthy donors of bone marrow made up the group. V is TRBV4-3 and J is TRBJ2-1, with 11 positions matching TRBD2. The TCR was taken from a young man in good health and CMV-seronegative. The sample was PBMCs. CDR3: CASSQIAGGPYNEQFF. The CDR3 coding sequence is TGCGCCAGCAGCCAAATAGCGGGGGGGCCCTACAATGAGCAGTTCTTC.